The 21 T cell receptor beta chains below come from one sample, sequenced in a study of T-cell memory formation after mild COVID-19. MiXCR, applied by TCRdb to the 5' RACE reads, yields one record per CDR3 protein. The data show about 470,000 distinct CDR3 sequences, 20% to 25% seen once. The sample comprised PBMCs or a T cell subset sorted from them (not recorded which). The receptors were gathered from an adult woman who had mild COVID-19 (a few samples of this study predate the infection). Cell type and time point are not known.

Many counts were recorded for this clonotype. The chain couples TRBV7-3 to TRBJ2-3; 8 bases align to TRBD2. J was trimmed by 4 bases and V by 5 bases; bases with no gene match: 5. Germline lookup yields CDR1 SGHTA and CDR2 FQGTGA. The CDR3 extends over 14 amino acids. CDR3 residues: CASSPSGRADTQYF. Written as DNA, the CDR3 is TGTGCCAGCAGCCCCAGCGGGAGAGCAGATACGCAGTATTTT.

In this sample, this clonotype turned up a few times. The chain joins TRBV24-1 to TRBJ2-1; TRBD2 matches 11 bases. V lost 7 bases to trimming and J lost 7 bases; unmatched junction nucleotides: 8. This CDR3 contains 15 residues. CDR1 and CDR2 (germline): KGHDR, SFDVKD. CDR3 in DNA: TGTGCCACCAGGCAGGGGGGGACTAGCGGAAATGAGCAGTTCTTC. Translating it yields CATRQGGTSGNEQFF.

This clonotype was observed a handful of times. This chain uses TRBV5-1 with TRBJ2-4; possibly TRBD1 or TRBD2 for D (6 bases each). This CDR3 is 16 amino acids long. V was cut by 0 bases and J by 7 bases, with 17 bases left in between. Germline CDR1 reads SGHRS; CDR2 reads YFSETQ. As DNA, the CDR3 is TGCGCCAGCAGCTTGGCTTACGGGGGCGCGAGGAACATTCAGTACTTC. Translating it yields CASSLAYGGARNIQYF.

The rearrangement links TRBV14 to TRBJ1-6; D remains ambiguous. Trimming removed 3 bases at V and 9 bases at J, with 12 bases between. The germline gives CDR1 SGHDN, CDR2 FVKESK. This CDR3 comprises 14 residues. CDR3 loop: CASSQVGNVSPLHF. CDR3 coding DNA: TGTGCCAGCAGCCAGGTGGGGAATGTTTCACCCCTCCACTTT.

In nucleotides, the CDR3 is TGTGCCAGCAGTTGGTGGGCTAGCGGGGGGAAAACCCCATCCTACGAGCAGTACTTC. Its protein is CASSWWASGGKTPSYEQYF. The V call is TRBV6-5, the J call TRBJ2-7; 11 bases are a match to TRBD2. Germline CDR1 is MNHEY and CDR2 is SVGAGI. The trim removed 4 bases at V and 1 base at J, leaving 15 bases unmatched. The CDR3 runs to 19 residues.

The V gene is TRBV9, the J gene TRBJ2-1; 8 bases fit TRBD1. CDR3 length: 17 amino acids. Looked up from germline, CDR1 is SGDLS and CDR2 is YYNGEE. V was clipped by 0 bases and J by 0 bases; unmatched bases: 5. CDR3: CASSVARGTGSYNEQFF. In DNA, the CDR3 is TGTGCCAGCAGCGTAGCTCGTGGGACAGGCTCCTACAATGAGCAGTTCTTC.

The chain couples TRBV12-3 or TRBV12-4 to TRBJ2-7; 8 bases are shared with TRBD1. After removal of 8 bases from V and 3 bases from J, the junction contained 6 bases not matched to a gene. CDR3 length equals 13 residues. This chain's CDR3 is CASLDRASYEQYF. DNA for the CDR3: TGTGCCAGCTTGGACAGGGCGAGCTACGAGCAGTACTTC.

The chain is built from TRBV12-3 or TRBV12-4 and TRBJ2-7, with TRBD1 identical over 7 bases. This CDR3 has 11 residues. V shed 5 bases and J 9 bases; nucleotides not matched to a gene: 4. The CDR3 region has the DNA TGTGCCAGCAGTCAGGGGGTCGCGCAGTACTTC. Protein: CASSQGVAQYF.

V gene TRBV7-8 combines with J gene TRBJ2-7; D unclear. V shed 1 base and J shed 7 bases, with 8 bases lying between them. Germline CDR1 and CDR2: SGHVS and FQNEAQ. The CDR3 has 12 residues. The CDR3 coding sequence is TGTGCCAGCAGCTTAGGGGTAGAAGAGCAGTACTTC. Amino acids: CASSLGVEEQYF.

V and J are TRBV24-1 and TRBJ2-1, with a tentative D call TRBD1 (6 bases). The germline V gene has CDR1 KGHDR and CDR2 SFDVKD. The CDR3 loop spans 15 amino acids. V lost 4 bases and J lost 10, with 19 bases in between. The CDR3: CATSDPQTGNREQFF. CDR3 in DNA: TGTGCCACCAGTGACCCCCAAACAGGGAATCGGGAGCAGTTCTTC.

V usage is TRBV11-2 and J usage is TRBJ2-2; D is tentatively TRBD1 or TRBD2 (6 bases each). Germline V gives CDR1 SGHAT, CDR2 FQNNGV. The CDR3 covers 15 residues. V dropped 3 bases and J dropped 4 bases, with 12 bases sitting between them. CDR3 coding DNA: TGTGCCAGCAGCTTTTGGGGGGCGAGCACCGGGGAGCTGTTTTTT. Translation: CASSFWGASTGELFF.

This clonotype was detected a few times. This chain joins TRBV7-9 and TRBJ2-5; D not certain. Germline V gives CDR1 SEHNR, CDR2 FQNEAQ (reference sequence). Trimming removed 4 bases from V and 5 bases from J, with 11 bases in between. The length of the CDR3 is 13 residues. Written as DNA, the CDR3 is TGTGCCAGCAGCTCCCCCCCGTCGGAGACCCAGTACTTC. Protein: CASSSPPSETQYF.

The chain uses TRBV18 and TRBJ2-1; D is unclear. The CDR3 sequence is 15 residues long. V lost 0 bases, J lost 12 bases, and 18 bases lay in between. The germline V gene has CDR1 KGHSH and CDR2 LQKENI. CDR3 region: CASSPPVPGRSRQFF. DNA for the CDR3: TGTGCCAGCTCACCACCGGTACCGGGCCGGAGTAGGCAGTTCTTC.

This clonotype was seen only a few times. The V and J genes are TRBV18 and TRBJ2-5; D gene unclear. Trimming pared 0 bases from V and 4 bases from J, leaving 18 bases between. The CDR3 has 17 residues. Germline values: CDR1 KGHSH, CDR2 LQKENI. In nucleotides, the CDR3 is TGTGCCAGCTCACCACCTCTTACGGGTAGAGGTCGAGAGACCCAGTACTTC. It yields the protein CASSPPLTGRGRETQYF.

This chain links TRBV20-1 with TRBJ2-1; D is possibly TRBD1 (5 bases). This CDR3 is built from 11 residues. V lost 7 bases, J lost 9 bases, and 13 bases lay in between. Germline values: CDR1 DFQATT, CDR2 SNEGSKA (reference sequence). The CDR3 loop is CSGEGQGEQFF. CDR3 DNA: TGCAGTGGCGAAGGTCAGGGTGAGCAGTTCTTC.

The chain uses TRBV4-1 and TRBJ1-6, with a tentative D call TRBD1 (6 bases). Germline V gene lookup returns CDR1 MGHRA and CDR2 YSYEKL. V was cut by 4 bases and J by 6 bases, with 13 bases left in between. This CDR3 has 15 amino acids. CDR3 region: CASSPNWGPNSPLHF. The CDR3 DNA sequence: TGCGCCAGCAGCCCAAACTGGGGGCCTAATTCACCCCTCCACTTT.

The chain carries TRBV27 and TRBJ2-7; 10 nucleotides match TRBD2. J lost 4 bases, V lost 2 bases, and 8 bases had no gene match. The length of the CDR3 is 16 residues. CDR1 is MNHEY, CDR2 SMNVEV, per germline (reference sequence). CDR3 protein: CASSLGSSGRVYEQYF. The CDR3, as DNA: TGTGCCAGCAGTTTAGGGAGCAGCGGGAGGGTGTACGAGCAGTACTTC.

CDR3 bases: TGTGCCAGTAGTATACCCCCACGGGAGCTCAATGAGCAGTTCTTC. It is translated as CASSIPPRELNEQFF. V and J are TRBV19 and TRBJ2-1; TRBD2 is a possible D gene (6 bases). V lost 2 bases and J lost 6, with 14 bases in between. The CDR3 length is 15 residues. Looked up from germline, CDR1 is LNHDA and CDR2 is SQIVND (reference sequence).

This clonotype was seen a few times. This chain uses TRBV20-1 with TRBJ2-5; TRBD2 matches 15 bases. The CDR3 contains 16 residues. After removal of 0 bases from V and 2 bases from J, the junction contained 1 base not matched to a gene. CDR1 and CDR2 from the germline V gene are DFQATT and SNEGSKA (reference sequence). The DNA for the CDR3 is TGCAGTGCTAGAGAGGGACTAGCGGGAGGTCAAGAGACCCAGTACTTC. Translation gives CSAREGLAGGQETQYF.

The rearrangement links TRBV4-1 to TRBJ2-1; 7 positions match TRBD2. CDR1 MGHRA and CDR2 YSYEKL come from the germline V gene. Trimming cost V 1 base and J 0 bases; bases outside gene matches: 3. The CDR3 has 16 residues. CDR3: CASSQGEGSSYNEQFF. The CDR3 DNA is TGCGCCAGCAGCCAAGGGGAGGGGAGCTCCTACAATGAGCAGTTCTTC.

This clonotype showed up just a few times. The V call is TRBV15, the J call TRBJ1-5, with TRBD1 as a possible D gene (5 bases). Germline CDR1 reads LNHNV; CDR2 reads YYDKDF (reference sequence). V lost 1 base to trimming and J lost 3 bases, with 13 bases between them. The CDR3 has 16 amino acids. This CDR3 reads CATSRGNGANNQPQHF. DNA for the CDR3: TGTGCCACCAGCAGAGGTAACGGGGCGAACAATCAGCCCCAGCATTTT.